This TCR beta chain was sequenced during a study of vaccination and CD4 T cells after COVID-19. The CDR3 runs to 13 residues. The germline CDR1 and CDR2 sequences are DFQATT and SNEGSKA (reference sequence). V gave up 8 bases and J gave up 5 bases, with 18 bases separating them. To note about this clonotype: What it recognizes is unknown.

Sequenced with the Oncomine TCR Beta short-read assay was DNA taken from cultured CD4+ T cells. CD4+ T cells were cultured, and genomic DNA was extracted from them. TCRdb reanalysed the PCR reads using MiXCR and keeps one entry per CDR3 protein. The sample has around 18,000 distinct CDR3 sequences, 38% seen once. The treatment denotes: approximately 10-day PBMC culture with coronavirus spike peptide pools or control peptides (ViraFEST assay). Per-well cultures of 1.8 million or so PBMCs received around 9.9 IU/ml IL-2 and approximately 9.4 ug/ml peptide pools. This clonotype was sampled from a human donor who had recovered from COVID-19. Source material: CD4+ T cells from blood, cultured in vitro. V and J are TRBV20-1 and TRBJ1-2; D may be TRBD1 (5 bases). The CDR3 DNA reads TGCAGTACCGCCGGGACGATTTCTTATGGCTACACCTTC. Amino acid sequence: CSTAGTISYGYTF.